This record looks at one TCR beta chain sequence and its context. Its matching antigen is unknown. V dropped 9 bases and J dropped 2 bases, with 12 bases sitting between them. This CDR3 has 12 amino acids. Germline V gene lookup returns CDR1 SGDLS and CDR2 YYNGEE. The sample is drawn from a study of PD-1 blockade in classical Hodgkin lymphoma. Whole-study results and caveats: For complete responders, baseline diversity was comparable to that of newly diagnosed patients.

All patients experienced relapse after autologous stem cell transplantation, and brentuximab vedotin exposure was variable. CD4+ T cells were purified from thawed PBMCs by negative selection. Libraries were prepared by immunoSEQ multiplex PCR; TCRdb keeps only in-frame clonotypes and omits some of them. This sample has 31,000 or so clones; over 75% occur once, and the top ten carry 2% to 3%. The sequence was obtained from a human donor with classical Hodgkin lymphoma. The chain couples TRBV9 to TRBJ2-7; D ambiguous. The source material was CD4+ T cells from blood, sampled at baseline. CDR3 sequence reads: CATNGRTYEQYF. In DNA form, the CDR3 reads TGTGCCACGAACGGGCGGACCTACGAGCAGTACTTC.